The subject of this entry is one TCR beta chain. Its antigen is undetermined. The sample comes from a study of shared clonotypes between healthy human individuals. Regarding the study as a whole: It was observed that approximately 5% of naive CD4 clonotypes were shared across several donors. The donor pool, a small one, limited the genetic and exposure-history diversity represented.

Germline trimming cut 2 bases from V and 4 bases from J; bases unmatched to any gene: 5. Germline CDR1 and CDR2: KGHSH and LQKENI. The CDR3 consists of 15 residues. From CD4+ cells came CD45RA+ naive and CD45RA-negative memory subsets. Genomic DNA per cell subset filled all wells of several immunoSEQ plates. Data came from immunoSEQ multiplex PCR; TCRdb stores just in-frame clones and leaves some out. The sample holds some 680,000 clones, around 78% seen once. The sequencing sample was made of memory CD4+ T cells sorted from blood. Subset meaning: CD45RA-negative fraction. This rearrangement joins TRBV18 to TRBJ1-5; TRBD1 matches at 7 bases. The receptor's source is a woman in her twenties or thirties in good health. The CDR3: CASSPATGMNQPQHF. The CDR3 DNA reads TGTGCCAGCTCACCAGCGACAGGGATGAATCAGCCCCAGCATTTT.